The 11 T cell receptor beta chains below were found in one sample sequenced in a study of vaccination effects on CD4 cells after COVID-19. The antigens of these receptors remain unknown. ViraFEST assay sequencing came after antigen-specific CD4+ T cells were expanded with viral peptide pools. The culture ran for approximately 10 days, and then CD4+ T cells were isolated. Each person got two doses of an mRNA SARS-CoV-2 vaccine, BNT162b2 or mRNA-1273. Assay used: immunoSEQ multiplex PCR; TCRdb lists only in-frame clones, some missing. The sample holds around 46,000 clones, under 85% seen once. The sequenced sample was CD4+ T cells from PBMCs cultured with HCoV-OC43 spike peptides, obtained after COVID-19 vaccination. Indicated subset: HCoV-OC43 spike overlapping peptide pool stimulation. The receptors stem from a human donor who received a COVID-19 vaccine.

This clone was counted a few times. The V call is TRBV10-3, the J call TRBJ2-7; TRBD1 matches at 10 bases. Germline values: CDR1 ENHRY, CDR2 SYGVKD. The CDR3 loop spans 13 amino acids. V shed 6 bases and J 3 bases; nucleotides not matched to a gene: 2. The CDR3 region has the DNA TGTGCCATCAGCCGGGACAGGGGCTACGAGCAGTACTTC. Protein: CAISRDRGYEQYF.

The chain employs TRBV7-2 and TRBJ1-3; D gene ambiguous. This CDR3 region has 15 residues. Per the germline V gene, CDR1 is SGHTA and CDR2 is FQGNSA. V was pared by 0 bases and J by 2 bases, with 8 bases between. CDR3 bases: TGTGCCAGCAGCTTAGCCCGGGGAACTGGAAACACCATATATTTT. It translates to CASSLARGTGNTIYF.

The chain joins TRBV19 to TRBJ2-3; D is uncertain. This CDR3 contains 13 residues. Germline values: CDR1 LNHDA, CDR2 SQIVND (reference sequence). V was pared by 6 bases and J by 8 bases, with 15 bases between. CDR3 nucleotides: TGTGCCAGTAGCCCCGTGGAGCGAGGTACGCAGTATTTT. This translates into CASSPVERGTQYF. Looking up the rest from reference TRBV19 and TRBJ2-3 gives the full variable domain: DGGITQSPKYLFRKEGQNVTLSCEQNLNHDAMYWYRQDPGQGLRLIYYSQIVNDFQKGDIAEGYSVSREKKESFPLTVTSAQKNPTAFYLCASSPVERGTQYFGPGTRLTVL.

This CDR3 is CASSLVATNEKLFF. DNA of the CDR3: TGCGCCAGCAGCTTGGTAGCAACTAATGAAAAACTGTTTTTT. The chain recombines TRBV5-1 with TRBJ1-4; no firm D call. The CDR3 extends over 14 amino acids. CDR1 and CDR2 (germline): SGHRS, YFSETQ. V lost 0 bases, J lost 0 bases, and 3 bases lay in between.

V gene TRBV7-9 combines with J gene TRBJ1-6; D gene ambiguous. CDR1 and CDR2 from the germline V gene are SEHNR and FQNEAQ (reference sequence). The CDR3 is made up of 15 amino acids. With 2 bases removed from V and 7 bases from J, the gap between germline ends came to 12 bases. Here the CDR3 reads CASSLRATANSPLHF. The DNA of the CDR3 is TGTGCCAGCAGCTTAAGGGCGACGGCGAATTCACCCCTCCACTTT.

This clone was picked up many times. The rearrangement links TRBV7-7 to TRBJ1-5, with D hard to call. Germline-derived CDR1 and CDR2 are SSHAT and FNYEAQ (reference sequence). Trimming removed 0 bases from V and 5 bases from J, with 5 bases in between. The CDR3 is made up of 13 amino acids. The CDR3 sequence is CASSLAVDQPQHF. DNA of the CDR3: TGTGCCAGCAGCTTAGCGGTTGATCAGCCCCAGCATTTT. Combining the CDR3 with reference TRBV7-7 and TRBJ1-5 gives the whole variable domain GAGVSQSPRYKVTKRGQDVTLRCDPISSHATLYWYQQALGQGPEFLTYFNYEAQPDKSGLPSDRFSAERPEGSISTLTIQRTEQRDSAMYRCASSLAVDQPQHFGDGTRLSIL.

The genes are TRBV30 and TRBJ1-6; tentatively, D is TRBD1 (5 bases). The CDR3 is 14 amino acids. The germline V gene encodes CDR1 GTSNPN and CDR2 SVGIG (reference sequence). V lost 3 bases and J 6 bases, leaving 12 bases between the germline ends. In DNA form, the CDR3 reads TGTGCCTGGAGAACTCAGGGTCGTAATTCACCCCTCCACTTT. Protein sequence: CAWRTQGRNSPLHF.

DNA for the CDR3: TGCGCCAGCAGCTTGCAATGGACAGGGGTCCACGAGCAGTACTTC. It yields the protein CASSLQWTGVHEQYF. The chain has TRBV5-1 and TRBJ2-7; TRBD1 matches at 9 bases. CDR1 and CDR2 from the germline V gene are SGHRS and YFSETQ. V gave up 1 base and J gave up 5 bases; unmatched junction bases: 7. This CDR3 has 15 amino acids. Together with reference TRBV5-1 and TRBJ2-7, the CDR3 gives the full variable domain: KAGVTQTPRYLIKTRGQQVTLSCSPISGHRSVSWYQQTPGQGLQFLFEYFSETQRNKGNFPGRFSGRQFSNSRSEMNVSTLELGDSALYLCASSLQWTGVHEQYFGPGTRLTVT.

The chain employs TRBV9 and TRBJ2-5; D perhaps matches TRBD2 (6 bases). The CDR3 is made up of 16 amino acids. Trimming cost V 0 bases and J 4 bases, with 16 bases left between them. Germline CDR1 SGDLS, CDR2 YYNGEE. In nucleotides, the CDR3 is TGTGCCAGCAGCGTAGGCGGGACGCTTGGGGTAGAGACCCAGTACTTC. Its translation: CASSVGGTLGVETQYF.

This clone showed up just once. This chain's CDR3 is CASSLVLAGGYEQYF. CDR3 DNA sequence: TGTGCCAGCAGCTTAGTACTAGCGGGGGGGTACGAGCAGTACTTC. V usage is TRBV7-8 and J usage is TRBJ2-7; 13 nucleotides match TRBD2. There are 15 residues in the CDR3. With 1 base clipped from V and 4 bases from J, the junction kept 1 base outside the gene matches. Germline V gene lookup returns CDR1 SGHVS and CDR2 FQNEAQ.

The sample holds a few counts of this clone. The rearrangement uses TRBV3-1 (or the pseudogene TRBV3-2) and TRBJ1-1; 8 positions match TRBD1. J lost 4 bases, V lost 7 bases, and 8 bases had no gene match. The V gene's germline CDR1 is LGHDT and CDR2 YNNKEL (reference sequence). The CDR3 is 14 amino acids. CDR3 in amino acids: CASTRTGRFTEAFF. CDR3 bases: TGTGCCAGCACCCGGACAGGGAGGTTCACTGAAGCTTTCTTT.